Listed here is a single T cell receptor (beta chain). Its antigen is still unknown. Compared with germline, one end of the junction differs, possibly owing to a read error. This sample was included in a study of tumor-infiltrating lymphocytes in primary liver carcinoma. Across the whole study: All patients, whether men or women, fell within 30 to 69 years of age. Yields of productive TCRbeta reads ranged from roughly 3.65 to 7.13 million per sample and were similar across tissue types. Overall study results and limits: Lesser overlap characterized tumor-adjacent and tumor-blood pairs relative to tumor region pairs.

Blood RNA came from unsorted whole blood; germline DNA was also extracted. Chronic HBV infection, which was untreated, was present in the patients. cDNA specific to TCR beta was made from 500 to 650 ng of total RNA, with a constant-region primer employed for priming. Libraries of TCR beta came from three nested multiplex PCR rounds with slightly modified ARM-PCR. Use of TRBV1-TRBV30 forward primers with a C-beta reverse primer characterized the first two PCR rounds, which lasted around 9 cycles each. One entry per CDR3 protein results from TCRdb running MiXCR on the multiplex PCR reads. Here the sample spans about 300,000 distinct CDR3 sequences, about 60% being singletons. The CDR3 loop spans 15 amino acids. Germline V CDR1 and CDR2: SGHKS, YYEKEE (reference sequence).

What was sequenced was peripheral blood. The chain has TRBV5-5 and TRBJ1-1; no definite D call. The source is a man between 35 and 55 years old with primary liver carcinoma and hepatitis B virus infection. The CDR3 nucleotides are TGTGCTAGCAGCCATGAGGGTGAGCGGTACACTGGAGCTTTCTTT. It translates to CASSHEGERYTGAFF.